This is a list of T cell receptor beta chains from one sample in a study of response to subunit inactivated influenza vaccine. TCRdb re-derived calls from the RT-PCR reads in MiXCR, one entry per CDR3 protein. The sample shows roughly 630,000 distinct CDR3 sequences, roughly 15% of them seen only once. Specimen: PBMCs from blood, collected 14 to 15 days before vaccination. The receptors come from a man over 45 who received an inactivated influenza vaccine. Both conserved end residues are part of each CDR3. The order of the fields is clone size, D gene, V gene, J gene, CDR3 DNA, CDR3 protein. D genes are given only for firm matches. Not all rows give a size; the values are once, few, many and, for expanded clones, a class.

>few|NA|TRBV28|TRBJ1-1
TGTGCCAGCAGTTTCCCCGGACTCGGCCTGCTCTTT
CASSFPGLGLLF
>NA|NA|TRBV30|TRBJ2-7
TGTGCCTGGAGTGTAGGCGACAACTACGAGCAGTACTTC
CAWSVGDNYEQYF
>few|NA|TRBV7-2|TRBJ2-3
TGTGCCAGCAGCTTAGCCAAAGGGTATGGCGATACGCAGTATTTT
CASSLAKGYGDTQYF
>NA|NA|TRBV7-2|TRBJ2-7
TGTGCCAGCAGCCTTATGGCAGGATACGAGCAGTACTTC
CASSLMAGYEQYF
>many|NA|TRBV5-6|TRBJ1-3
TGTGCCAGCAGCGCCATAGGGACGTCAGGAAACACCATATATTTT
CASSAIGTSGNTIYF
>NA|NA|TRBV21-1|TRBJ2-1
TGTGCCAGCAGCAAACCCTGGGCTAGCGGGAGGGGGAATGAGCAGTTCTTC
CASSKPWASGRGNEQFF
>many|TRBD1|TRBV4-1|TRBJ2-7
TGCGCCAGCAGCTCTAGACAGGGAATATCCTACGAGCAGTACTTC
CASSSRQGISYEQYF
>few|NA|TRBV12-3/TRBV12-4|TRBJ1-1
TGTGCCAGCAGAGCCTCCGGGCGGAACACTGAAGCTTTCTTT
CASRASGRNTEAFF
>NA|NA|TRBV5-1|TRBJ2-3
TGCGCTACTGGTAGGGAGAGCACAGATACGCAGTATTTT
CATGRESTDTQYF
>few|TRBD2|TRBV20-1|TRBJ2-5
TGCAGTGCGTCTAGCGGGAGTATCGAGACCCAGTACTTC
CSASSGSIETQYF
>NA|TRBD2|TRBV18|TRBJ2-7
TGTGCCAGCTCACCACCGGCAGCGGGAAGGAGCTCCTACGAGCAGTACTTC
CASSPPAAGRSSYEQYF
>NA|NA|TRBV4-1|TRBJ2-2
TGCGCCAGCAGCCAGGGTGAGAACACCGGGGAGCTGTTTTTT
CASSQGENTGELFF
>few|NA|TRBV12-3/TRBV12-4|TRBJ2-1
TGTGCCAGCAGTGCGCAACCGGGACAATACAATGAGCAGTTCTTC
CASSAQPGQYNEQFF
>many|TRBD1|TRBV16|TRBJ1-4
TGTGCCAGCAGCCAAGACAGGGGGCGAAAACTGTTTTTT
CASSQDRGRKLFF
>few|NA|TRBV5-5|TRBJ2-5
TGTGCCAGCACCTTCAGGCCCACAGGGAGGCAAGAGACCCAGTACTTC
CASTFRPTGRQETQYF
>NA|NA|TRBV7-9|TRBJ2-7
TGTGCCACCATATCGCCTCCCTCCTACGAGCAGTACTTC
CATISPPSYEQYF
>NA|TRBD2|TRBV20-1|TRBJ2-1
TGCAGTGCTAGAATGACTAGCAGCCACAATGAGCAGTTCTTC
CSARMTSSHNEQFF
>many|NA|TRBV7-9|TRBJ2-5
TGTGCCAGCAGCTTAGATTCCGAGACCCAGTACTTC
CASSLDSETQYF
>NA|NA|TRBV7-2|TRBJ2-2
TGTGCCAGCAGCTTGCGCTCCCAGAGGACCGGGGAGCTGTTTTTT
CASSLRSQRTGELFF
>many|NA|TRBV5-1|TRBJ2-1
TGCGCCAGCAGCTTGGGTTATGAGCAGTTCTTC
CASSLGYEQFF
>few|NA|TRBV12-3/TRBV12-4|TRBJ1-2
TGTGCCAGCACCCCACTACAGGGAGGGGGCTACACCTTC
CASTPLQGGGYTF
>NA|NA|TRBV6-1|TRBJ1-4
TGTGCCAGCAGTCCCCGCCGGGTTTATGATGAAAAACTGTTTTTT
CASSPRRVYDEKLFF
>few|TRBD1|TRBV7-8|TRBJ2-3
TGTGCCAGCAGCTTCCTCGGGACAGCTAGCACAGATACGCAGTATTTT
CASSFLGTASTDTQYF
>NA|NA|TRBV15|TRBJ1-2
TGTGCCACCAGGGCTGCCCAGGGAGACTATGGCTACACCTTC
CATRAAQGDYGYTF
>few|TRBD1|TRBV28|TRBJ1-1
TGTGCCAGCAGTTCGATCGGGACAGGGGATACTGAAGCTTTCTTT
CASSSIGTGDTEAFF
>few|NA|TRBV7-9|TRBJ2-1
TGTGCCAGCAGCTCTAAGGGGCGGGACAATGAGCAGTTCTTC
CASSSKGRDNEQFF
>few|TRBD2|TRBV10-3|TRBJ2-2
TGTGCCATCAGCCCGGGACTAGCGGGGTCCGGGGAGCTGTTTTTT
CAISPGLAGSGELFF
>few|TRBD1|TRBV20-1|TRBJ2-7
TGCAGTGCTTCCCGGACAGGGGAAATATACGAGCAGTACTTC
CSASRTGEIYEQYF
>few|TRBD2|TRBV3-1|TRBJ2-3
TGTGCCAGCAGCCCCGGGGGGGGGGGCCCAGATACGCAGTATTTT
CASSPGGGGPDTQYF
>many|NA|TRBV6-2/TRBV6-3|TRBJ1-5
TGTGCCAGCAAGGACCGGACAACCGATCAGCCCCAGCATTTT
CASKDRTTDQPQHF
>few|TRBD2|TRBV7-2|TRBJ2-7
TGTGCCAGCAGCCCTTCTAGCGGGAGATCCTACGAGCAGTACTTC
CASSPSSGRSYEQYF
>few|NA|TRBV7-2|TRBJ1-3
TGTGCCAGCAGCTTAATGGCAGTCTCTGGAAACACCATATATTTT
CASSLMAVSGNTIYF
>NA|TRBD1|TRBV7-2|TRBJ1-2
TGTGCCAGCAGCTTAGCGACAGGGAGGCTTAGAGACTATGGCTACACCTTC
CASSLATGRLRDYGYTF
>NA|NA|TRBV9|TRBJ2-3
TGTGCCAGCAGCGTAGGGGAGACCCCAAACACAGATACGCAGTATTTT
CASSVGETPNTDTQYF
>many|NA|TRBV6-2/TRBV6-3|TRBJ2-7
TGTGCCAGCTGGGGGGTACAGAACCTCACAAGGGCCTACGAGCAGTACTTC
CASWGVQNLTRAYEQYF
>many|NA|TRBV29-1|TRBJ2-7
TGCAGCGTTGTGAGTCAGGGATACTACGAGCAGTACTTC
CSVVSQGYYEQYF
>NA|NA|TRBV6-2/TRBV6-3|TRBJ1-5
TGTGCCAGCAGCATAAACACTTATCAGCCCCAGCATTTT
CASSINTYQPQHF
>many|NA|TRBV5-4|TRBJ2-5
TGTGCCAGCAGCATAACCGGGTCACAAGAGACCCAGTACTTC
CASSITGSQETQYF
>few|NA|TRBV6-2/TRBV6-3|TRBJ2-1
TGTGCCAGCAGCCCGGGGGGCATGCTTGGCAATGAGCAGTTCTTC
CASSPGGMLGNEQFF
>NA|NA|TRBV3-1|TRBJ2-6
TGTGCCAGCAGCCAAGTCCTTGGGGCCAACGTCCTGACTTTC
CASSQVLGANVLTF
>NA|NA|TRBV9|TRBJ2-1
TGTGCCAGCACCTCCGGGGGATGGGGCGATGAGCAGTTCTTC
CASTSGGWGDEQFF
>few|NA|TRBV20-1|TRBJ2-3
TGCAGTGCTAGAGGTATAGGGGGAATCACAGATACGCAGTATTTT
CSARGIGGITDTQYF
>NA|NA|TRBV18|TRBJ2-7
TGTGCCAGCTCACCACCTGCAGGGCGCTCCTACGAGCAGTACTTC
CASSPPAGRSYEQYF
>few|NA|TRBV6-2/TRBV6-3|TRBJ2-4
TGTGCCAGCAGTTACAGTCGGTTGCAGCTAGCCAAAAACATTCAGTACTTC
CASSYSRLQLAKNIQYF
>few|NA|TRBV5-1|TRBJ1-2
TGCGCCAGCAGCTTGTCCCCCGCAGCTAACTATGGCTACACCTTC
CASSLSPAANYGYTF
>few|TRBD1|TRBV12-5|TRBJ2-5
TGTGCTAGTGGTTTAGGACAGGGCGAGACCCAGTACTTC
CASGLGQGETQYF
>few|NA|TRBV4-3|TRBJ2-7
TGCGCCAGCAGCCAGGACCACTTCTACGAGCAGTACTTC
CASSQDHFYEQYF
>few|TRBD1|TRBV7-2|TRBJ1-2
TGTGCCAGCAGCTTAGTCGGACAGGTTAACTATGGCTACACCTTC
CASSLVGQVNYGYTF
>NA|TRBD1|TRBV3-1|TRBJ1-1
TGTGCCAGCAGCCAGGCCACAGGGGAAGGCACTGAAGCTTTCTTT
CASSQATGEGTEAFF
>many|NA|TRBV12-3/TRBV12-4|TRBJ1-1
TGTGCCAGCAGTTTAAGGACGGGACCGAACACTGAAGCTTTCTTT
CASSLRTGPNTEAFF
>few|NA|TRBV15|TRBJ1-2
TGTGCCACCAGCAGAGAAAGCTATGGCTACACCTTC
CATSRESYGYTF
>NA|NA|TRBV21-1|TRBJ2-7
TGTGCCAGCAGCAACCACGAGCAGTACTTC
CASSNHEQYF
>few|NA|TRBV12-3/TRBV12-4|TRBJ2-3
TGTGCCAGCAGTTTTTGGGGGACGGACGGGACAGATACGCAGTATTTT
CASSFWGTDGTDTQYF